The 16 T cell receptor beta chains below come from one sample, sequenced in a study of T cell clones after liver transplantation. Produced via immunoSEQ multiplex PCR; TCRdb's table is partial and in-frame only. The top ten clones hold roughly 2.8% of a sample with 55,000 to 75,000 clones, roughly 70% of them seen once. Specimen: CD4+ T cells from blood, collected at the approximately 16-month timepoint. Receptors originate from a human patient who received a liver transplant. Some T cells may be the graft donor's.

V and J are TRBV21-1 and TRBJ1-1. TRBV21-1 is classified as a pseudogene. The CDR3 sequence is 13 residues long. The CDR3 is CASSKPKRAEAFF. For the CDR3, the DNA is TGTGCCAGCAGCAAACCGAAGAGGGCTGAAGCTTTCTTT.

This clone has just one count. This rearrangement joins TRBV5-1 to TRBJ1-4; D gene uncertain. Trimming took off 0 bases at V and 5 bases at J, with 8 bases between the two ends. The germline V gene has CDR1 SGHRS and CDR2 YFSETQ. This CDR3 is 14 amino acids long. CDR3 nucleotides: TGCGCCAGCAGCTTGGGGGAAAAAAATGAAAAACTGTTTTTT. This gives the protein CASSLGEKNEKLFF.

The gene calls are TRBV6-6 and TRBJ1-1; D is unresolved. The CDR3 has 14 residues. V lost 6 bases to trimming and J lost 5 bases, with 16 bases between them. The germline CDR1 and CDR2 sequences are MNHNY and SVGAGI (reference sequence). The CDR3 bases are TGTGCCAGCAGCCCGGGCCTTACCTCTACTGAAGCTTTCTTT. Translated: CASSPGLTSTEAFF.

The V gene is TRBV7-9, the J gene TRBJ2-1, with TRBD2 identical over 8 bases. J lost 12 bases, V lost 3 bases, and 13 bases had no gene match. The CDR3 runs to 15 residues. CDR1 is SEHNR, CDR2 FQNEAQ, per germline (reference sequence). CDR3 nucleotide sequence: TGTGCCAGCAGCTTCCTCGGGGCGGGAGGATTGTTGCAGTTCTTC. It yields the protein CASSFLGAGGLLQFF.

The rearrangement joins TRBV30 to TRBJ2-5; 8 bases are a match to TRBD2. The CDR3 covers 14 residues. J gave up 1 base and V 6 bases, and 7 bases lay outside the gene matches. CDR1 and CDR2 (germline): GTSNPN, SVGIG (reference sequence). The CDR3 coding sequence is TGTGCCTGTACGACGGGGGGGGCCCAAGAGACCCAGTACTTC. Its translation: CACTTGGAQETQYF.

J is TRBJ2-2 and V is TRBV19; 10 bases fit TRBD1. CDR1 is LNHDA, CDR2 SQIVND, per germline (reference sequence). V was clipped by 5 bases and J by 3 bases; unmatched bases: 3. The CDR3 sequence is 15 residues long. The CDR3 region is CASSVGQGDTGELFF. CDR3 nucleotides: TGTGCCAGTAGTGTTGGACAGGGGGACACCGGGGAGCTGTTTTTT. The variable domain in full, with the rest retrieved from reference TRBV19 and TRBJ2-2, is DGGITQSPKYLFRKEGQNVTLSCEQNLNHDAMYWYRQDPGQGLRLIYYSQIVNDFQKGDIAEGYSVSREKKESFPLTVTSAQKNPTAFYLCASSVGQGDTGELFFGEGSRLTVL.

The gene calls are TRBV6-5 and TRBJ2-7; possible D gene TRBD2, 6 bases. Trimming took 0 bases from V and 6 from J, leaving 12 bases between them. This CDR3 has 14 residues. Looked up from germline, CDR1 is MNHEY and CDR2 is SVGAGI. The CDR3 DNA reads TGTGCCAGCAGTTACTCGGGACTGCGGGGCGAGCAGTACTTC. Translated: CASSYSGLRGEQYF.

This sequence joins TRBV11-2 and TRBJ2-1; 11 nucleotides align to TRBD2. This CDR3 spans 15 amino acids. Germline CDR1 and CDR2: SGHAT and FQNNGV. V shed 7 bases, J shed 9 bases, and the junction held 11 bases outside the gene matches. The chain's CDR3 is CASTMIAGGPGEQFF. The CDR3 nucleotides read TGTGCCAGCACCATGATAGCGGGAGGGCCCGGTGAGCAGTTCTTC.

This clone was counted a few times. The chain employs TRBV11-2 and TRBJ2-3; D ambiguous. CDR3 length: 13 amino acids. V lost 5 bases, J lost 2 bases, and 8 bases lay in between. The germline gives CDR1 SGHAT, CDR2 FQNNGV. DNA for the CDR3: TGTGCCAGCAGCCCCGCCCCCACAGATACGCAGTATTTT. This sequence encodes CASSPAPTDTQYF.

The chain joins TRBV5-5 to TRBJ2-2; D might be TRBD2 (5 bases). The germline V gene has CDR1 SGHKS and CDR2 YYEKEE (reference sequence). V lost 1 base and J lost 3, with 10 bases in between. This CDR3 is 15 amino acids long. In nucleotides, the CDR3 is TGTGCCAGCAGCTTGACGGGGTGGGACACCGGGGAGCTGTTTTTT. Translated: CASSLTGWDTGELFF.

The gene calls are TRBV10-1 and TRBJ2-7, with D possibly being TRBD1 (6 bases). The CDR3 runs to 12 residues. The V gene lost 8 bases and the J gene lost 0 bases, with 8 bases spanning the gap. Germline V gene sequence: CDR1 WNHNN, CDR2 SYGVQD (reference sequence). The CDR3 reads CASRDNSYEQYF. The DNA of the CDR3 is TGCGCCAGCCGGGACAACTCCTACGAGCAGTACTTC.

A single count supports this clone. The chain uses TRBV6-5 and TRBJ1-1, with unresolved D. Germline CDR1 MNHEY, CDR2 SVGAGI. V was shortened by 2 bases and J by 7 bases, with 14 bases between the two germline ends. The CDR3 consists of 14 residues. This chain's CDR3 is CASSYGGLKGEAFF. The CDR3 DNA follows: TGTGCCAGCAGTTACGGTGGGTTGAAGGGTGAAGCTTTCTTT.

The V call is TRBV11-1, the J call TRBJ2-7, with 10 bases aligning to TRBD1. The ends lost 4 bases at V and 3 bases at J; junction bases unmatched: 9. This CDR3 is 16 amino acids long. Germline-derived CDR1 and CDR2 are SGHAT and FQDESV (reference sequence). The CDR3 loop reads CASSSPRGQGGYEQYF. CDR3 bases: TGTGCCAGCAGCTCTCCCCGAGGACAGGGGGGCTACGAGCAGTACTTC. The full variable domain, completed using reference TRBV11-1 and TRBJ2-7, is EAEVAQSPRYKITEKSQAVAFWCDPISGHATLYWYRQILGQGPELLVQFQDESVVDDSQLPKDRFSAERLKGVDSTLKIQPAELGDSAMYLCASSSPRGQGGYEQYFGPGTRLTVT.

V usage is TRBV2 and J usage is TRBJ1-4, with TRBD1 as a possible D gene (5 bases). V was shortened by 6 bases and J by 6 bases, with 20 bases between the two germline ends. The CDR3 length is 16 residues. Per germline, CDR1 SNHLY and CDR2 FYNNEI. The DNA of the CDR3 is TGTGCCAGCAGCAAGGGGAATGGAAACACGGATGAAAAACTGTTTTTT. It yields the protein CASSKGNGNTDEKLFF.

This clone was recorded a few times. The chain has TRBV19 and TRBJ2-5; 8 bases map to TRBD2. The CDR3 length is 14 residues. The V gene end was trimmed by 10 bases and the J gene end by 6 bases; junction bases not matched to a gene: 13. Germline CDR1 is LNHDA and CDR2 is SQIVND (reference sequence). This chain's CDR3 is CATRTGAGGKTQYF. In DNA form, the CDR3 reads TGTGCCACCAGGACCGGGGCGGGGGGCAAGACCCAGTACTTC. Based on the CDR3 plus reference TRBV19 and TRBJ2-5, the full variable domain is DGGITQSPKYLFRKEGQNVTLSCEQNLNHDAMYWYRQDPGQGLRLIYYSQIVNDFQKGDIAEGYSVSREKKESFPLTVTSAQKNPTAFYLCATRTGAGGKTQYFGPGTRLLVL.

With respect to this clone: This CDR3 is also generated by other DNA sequences in the sample. This chain joins TRBV27 and TRBJ1-1; 7 bases line up with TRBD1. There are 14 residues in the CDR3. CDR1 is MNHEY, CDR2 SMNVEV, per germline (reference sequence). J gave up 3 bases and V 3 bases, and 4 bases lay outside the gene matches. CDR3 in amino acids: CASSLTGSDTEAFF. The CDR3 DNA follows: TGTGCCAGCAGTTTGACAGGGTCTGACACTGAAGCTTTCTTT.